This entry features one T cell receptor (beta chain) sequence. Its antigen is still unknown. Clones were sequenced by immunoSEQ multiplex PCR, and TCRdb holds only the in-frame ones, with some missing. The repertoire holds some 150,000 clones, with approximately 90% as singletons. The data are from a study of T cell responses to AZD1222 COVID-19 vaccine. On the study more broadly: Second-dose intervals of approximately 4 or approximately 12 weeks were pooled. The study's findings and limits: The study sampled repertoires only after the peak T cell response. Recipients of AZD1222 seropositive at baseline numbered only 5 or 6. Clonal diversity was possibly underestimated; the donors were predominantly white British and more often female.

The material sequenced was peripheral blood, taken on day 0 of AZD1222 vaccination. This TCR was sampled from an adult in good health.

CDR3 sequence reads: CASSAGAHLNTEAFF. CDR3 sequence (DNA): TGTGCCAGCAGTGCCGGCGCCCACCTGAACACTGAAGCTTTCTTT. This chain connects TRBV6-6 to TRBJ1-1; D is unclear. The germline V and J ends were trimmed by 5 bases and 0 bases, with 13 bases remaining between them. Germline CDR1 is MNHNY and CDR2 is SVGAGI (reference sequence). The CDR3 totals 15 residues.